This TCR beta chain appears in the sequencing data of a study of blood T cells in healthy people across ages. V gave up 0 bases and J gave up 3 bases, with 10 bases separating them. The CDR3 sequence is 15 residues long. Germline lookup yields CDR1 SGDLS and CDR2 YYNGEE. With a J-beta primer mix and a sample-barcoded 5' primer, a second PCR ran about 7 to 12 cycles. Using its own MiXCR run on the 5' RACE reads, TCRdb lists one record per CDR3 protein. This table holds approximately 1.5 million distinct CDR3 sequences, approximately 42% found once. Material: blood. This TCR was sampled from a woman aged 18 to 35 in good health. V is TRBV9 and J is TRBJ1-5; a possible D gene is TRBD1 (5 bases). CDR3 sequence: CASSVEGRINQPQHF. The CDR3 nucleotides are TGTGCCAGCAGCGTAGAGGGACGGATCAATCAGCCCCAGCATTTT.